A single sample is the source of the 31 T cell receptor beta chains below, sequenced in a study of long-term antiretroviral therapy in people with HIV. Assay version v3.0 of immunoSEQ was used, and it was run at survey level. TCRdb keeps only in-frame clones here, not all; method: immunoSEQ multiplex PCR. The sample has more than 15,000 clones, over 70% seen once. Source: unsorted PBMCs, taken 0.3 years before starting antiretroviral therapy. These TCRs come from a man aged 50 or older with HIV.

This chain connects TRBV2 to TRBJ2-6, with D possibly matching TRBD2 (6 bases). The germline CDR1 and CDR2 sequences are SNHLY and FYNNEI. This CDR3 has 15 amino acids. V was pared by 6 bases and J by 1 base, with 10 bases between. The CDR3 sequence: CASRKLASGANVLTF. The CDR3 bases are TGTGCCAGCAGGAAACTAGCTTCTGGGGCCAACGTCCTGACTTTC.

This clone was seen a single time. The chain is built from TRBV11-2 and TRBJ1-1, with unresolved D. The CDR3 sequence is 15 residues long. V was cut by 5 bases and J by 0 bases, with 13 bases left in between. Germline V gives CDR1 SGHAT, CDR2 FQNNGV. CDR3 in DNA: TGTGCCAGCAGCCAAGCATTAGCTATGAACACTGAAGCTTTCTTT. Translated, it gives CASSQALAMNTEAFF.

Notes on this clone: A read error is likely, as this CDR3 ends without the conserved phenylalanine or tryptophan. Because the CDR3's place on the DNA is in doubt, the DNA is left out and the CDR3 is given as listed by TCRdb. The chain recombines TRBV23-1 with TRBJ2-7; the table calls TRBD2, which could not be checked here. TRBV23-1 is an ORF; its function is uncertain. Counting both end residues, the CDR3 totals 8 amino acids. CDR3 loop: CASSQSLC.

On this clone itself: Distinct nucleotide sequences in the sample also encode this CDR3. This chain connects TRBV29-1 to TRBJ1-2; a weak D match, TRBD1 (5 bases). V was cut by 4 bases and J by 4 bases, with 7 bases left in between. CDR1 is SQVTM and CDR2 is ANQGSEA in the germline V gene. The CDR3 length is 11 residues. Here the CDR3 DNA reads TGCAGCGTTGGGGGGAGCTATGGCTACACCTTC. Its protein is CSVGGSYGYTF.

By proportion, this clone is large. The gene calls are TRBV30 and TRBJ2-5; possible D gene TRBD1, 6 bases. This CDR3 is built from 15 residues. Trimming took off 1 base at V and 4 bases at J, with 16 bases between the two ends. CDR1 is GTSNPN, CDR2 SVGIG, per germline (reference sequence). This chain's CDR3 is CAWSAQKDSRETQYF. DNA of the CDR3: TGTGCCTGGAGTGCACAGAAGGACAGTAGAGAGACCCAGTACTTC.

By share, this clone counts as medium-sized. The chain carries TRBV28 and TRBJ1-1; D is uncertain. Trimming removed 5 bases from V and 0 bases from J, with 13 bases in between. The CDR3 has 15 residues. Germline V gene data show CDR1 as MDHEN and CDR2 as SYDVKM. Here the CDR3 DNA reads TGTGCCAGCAGTCGCACGGCGGTCATGAACACTGAAGCTTTCTTT. This translates into CASSRTAVMNTEAFF.

The chain is built from TRBV7-9 and TRBJ1-4, with TRBD1 matching over 9 bases. The germline gives CDR1 SEHNR, CDR2 FQNEAQ (reference sequence). The CDR3 has 14 residues. The ends lost 5 bases at V and 8 bases at J; junction bases unmatched: 6. The CDR3, as DNA: TGTGCCAGCAGCAACCGGGACAGGGCCGAAAAACTGTTTTTT. Its protein is CASSNRDRAEKLFF.

The sample holds a few counts of this clone. The V and J genes are TRBV7-2 and TRBJ2-5; weak D call: TRBD1 (6 bases). The CDR3 is 14 residues long. Germline CDR1 is SGHTA and CDR2 is FQGNSA. V gave up 5 bases and J gave up 4 bases, with 14 bases separating them. The CDR3 coding sequence is TGTGCCAGCAGCAAGACAGGAACGAGAGAGACCCAGTACTTC. Protein product: CASSKTGTRETQYF.

This clone was seen a handful of times. The gene calls are TRBV19 and TRBJ2-7, with D unresolved. V was shortened by 2 bases and J by 10 bases, with 15 bases between the two germline ends. Germline CDR1 is LNHDA and CDR2 is SQIVND (reference sequence). This CDR3 is built from 13 residues. CDR3 in amino acids: CASSISNGLDQYF. CDR3 nucleotide sequence: TGTGCCAGTAGTATAAGTAATGGGCTCGACCAGTACTTC.

Judged by abundance, this clone is medium-sized. The chain joins TRBV19 to TRBJ2-1; no clear D gene. The CDR3 is made up of 14 amino acids. V shed 4 bases and J shed 0 bases, with 7 bases lying between them. Germline CDR1 and CDR2: LNHDA and SQIVND (reference sequence). CDR3 DNA sequence: TGTGCCAGTAGTACCGGCGGCTCCTACAATGAGCAGTTCTTC. It is translated as CASSTGGSYNEQFF. Filled out from reference TRBV19 and TRBJ2-1, the complete variable domain reads DGGITQSPKYLFRKEGQNVTLSCEQNLNHDAMYWYRQDPGQGLRLIYYSQIVNDFQKGDIAEGYSVSREKKESFPLTVTSAQKNPTAFYLCASSTGGSYNEQFFGPGTRLTVL.

The chain combines TRBV11-2 with TRBJ1-1; no clear D gene. The CDR3 has 16 residues. Germline CDR1 reads SGHAT; CDR2 reads FQNNGV. Trimming pared 2 bases from V and 1 base from J, leaving 14 bases between. The CDR3 DNA reads TGTGCCAGCAGCTTAAGATCGCAGGTTTCGAACACTGAAGCTTTCTTT. Encoded protein: CASSLRSQVSNTEAFF. Full variable domain (rest looked up from reference TRBV11-2 and TRBJ1-1): EAGVAQSPRYKIIEKRQSVAFWCNPISGHATLYWYQQILGQGPKLLIQFQNNGVVDDSQLPKDRFSAERLKGVDSTLKIQPAKLEDSAVYLCASSLRSQVSNTEAFFGQGTRLTVV.

This chain joins TRBV18 and TRBJ1-1, with D perhaps matching TRBD1 (5 bases). This CDR3 is 15 amino acids long. Germline assignment: CDR1 KGHSH and CDR2 LQKENI. V was pared by 8 bases and J by 1 base, with 17 bases between. The CDR3 loop reads CASVLLAGKNTEAFF. In DNA form, the CDR3 reads TGTGCCAGCGTCCTCCTAGCAGGGAAGAACACTGAAGCTTTCTTT.

The chain has TRBV28 and TRBJ1-1, with D possibly matching TRBD1 (5 bases). Trimming cost V 6 bases and J 1 base, with 18 bases left between them. This CDR3 has 16 residues. Germline CDR1 MDHEN, CDR2 SYDVKM. In DNA, the CDR3 is TGTGCCAGCAGCCGAAGTACCGGGACGGGGAACACTGAAGCTTTCTTT. This gives the protein CASSRSTGTGNTEAFF.

A few counts support this clone. V and J are TRBV6-1 and TRBJ1-4; possibly TRBD1 for D (5 bases). The germline V gene has CDR1 MNHNS and CDR2 SASEGT. The ends were cut back, 6 bases at V and 6 bases at J, with 11 bases in the middle. The CDR3 covers 13 residues. CDR3 nucleotides: TGTGCCAGCAGGGACACTTATTATGAAAAACTGTTTTTT. Protein product: CASRDTYYEKLFF.

The V gene is TRBV6-4, the J gene TRBJ2-1, with unresolved D. V was cut by 2 bases and J by 4 bases, with 12 bases left in between. The V gene's germline CDR1 is MRHNA and CDR2 SNTAGT. The length of the CDR3 is 15 residues. The CDR3 DNA follows: TGTGCCAGCAGTGACGACGGAGAAGGGTACAATGAGCAGTTCTTC. It translates to CASSDDGEGYNEQFF.

CDR3 coding DNA: TGTGCCAGTAGTGGACAGGGATGGGAAAAACTGTTTTTT. Translation: CASSGQGWEKLFF. The rearrangement links TRBV19 to TRBJ1-4, with TRBD1 matching over 8 bases. This CDR3 is built from 13 residues. J was trimmed by 8 bases and V by 5 bases; bases with no gene match: 4. Germline V gene sequence: CDR1 LNHDA, CDR2 SQIVND (reference sequence).

V gene TRBV10-1 combines with J gene TRBJ2-3, with D perhaps matching TRBD1 (6 bases). Trimming removed 4 bases from V and 1 base from J, with 6 bases in between. The germline CDR1 and CDR2 sequences are WNHNN and SYGVQD (reference sequence). The length of the CDR3 is 13 residues. CDR3 nucleotides: TGCGCCAGCAGTGGACAGGGCACAGATACGCAGTATTTT. This encodes CASSGQGTDTQYF.

The V and J genes are TRBV2 and TRBJ2-2, with 10 positions matching TRBD1. Germline CDR1 and CDR2: SNHLY and FYNNEI. The CDR3 sequence is 16 residues long. Germline trimming cut 3 bases from V and 5 bases from J; bases unmatched to any gene: 6. CDR3 in DNA: TGTGCCAGCAGTGATCGACAGGGGGCCTGGACCGGGGAGCTGTTTTTT. It specifies CASSDRQGAWTGELFF.

The chain carries TRBV6-4 and TRBJ2-3; 7 nucleotides align to TRBD2. V dropped 4 bases and J dropped 4; count of bases not matched to a gene: 8. The CDR3 consists of 15 residues. Germline loops: CDR1 MRHNA, CDR2 SNTAGT. CDR3 sequence reads: CASSVAGDQPDTQYF. CDR3 bases: TGTGCCAGCAGTGTTGCGGGAGATCAACCAGATACGCAGTATTTT.

The gene calls are TRBV29-1 and TRBJ2-1; the D gene is possibly TRBD2 (6 bases). CDR1 is SQVTM, CDR2 ANQGSEA, per germline. The CDR3 is made up of 12 amino acids. Deletions cut 7 bases from V and 8 bases from J, with 15 bases between. CDR3 residues: CSADSRDYEQFF. The CDR3 bases are TGCAGCGCAGATTCCCGGGACTATGAGCAGTTCTTC.

The chain's CDR3 is CSAASGNTIYF. CDR3 coding DNA: TGCAGTGCCGCGTCTGGAAACACCATATATTTT. The rearrangement uses TRBV20-1 and TRBJ1-3; no clear D. CDR3 length: 11 residues. V was pared by 6 bases and J by 1 base, with 4 bases between. Germline V gives CDR1 DFQATT, CDR2 SNEGSKA (reference sequence).

The chain joins TRBV18 to TRBJ1-1; 9 bases align to TRBD1. CDR1 is KGHSH, CDR2 LQKENI, per germline. CDR3 size: 15 residues. V shed 0 bases and J 3 bases; nucleotides not matched to a gene: 2. CDR3 sequence reads: CASSPPGQGYTEAFF. Here the CDR3 DNA reads TGTGCCAGCTCACCACCGGGACAGGGCTACACTGAAGCTTTCTTT.

The chain recombines TRBV5-1 with TRBJ2-5, with D unresolved. This CDR3 contains 17 residues. The V and J ends lost 2 bases and 4 bases respectively, with 21 bases between them. The V gene's germline CDR1 is SGHRS and CDR2 YFSETQ. The CDR3 sequence: CASSLVPRLAVGETQYF. CDR3 nucleotide sequence: TGCGCCAGCAGCTTAGTGCCCCGACTGGCCGTGGGAGAGACCCAGTACTTC.

This clone was seen a handful of times. The CDR3 sequence is CSIRTSGMNTEAFF. In DNA form, the CDR3 reads TGCAGCATACGTACATCAGGGATGAACACTGAAGCTTTCTTT. This rearrangement joins TRBV29-1 to TRBJ1-1, with D possibly being TRBD1 (5 bases). In germline, CDR1 is SQVTM, CDR2 ANQGSEA. The V end was cut by 8 bases, the J end by 0 bases, with 16 bases between. This CDR3 comprises 14 residues.

This chain connects TRBV15 to TRBJ1-5, with TRBD1 identical over 7 bases. This CDR3 comprises 15 residues. Germline V lookup: CDR1 LNHNV, CDR2 YYDKDF (reference sequence). V gave up 1 base and J gave up 6 bases; unmatched junction bases: 6. This CDR3 reads CATSRGRTGAQPQHF. DNA of the CDR3: TGTGCCACCAGCAGAGGAAGGACAGGCGCTCAGCCCCAGCATTTT.

CDR3 sequence (DNA): TGTGCCAGCAGCTTGGAGGGGGGCCAAGAGACCCAGTACTTC. Translation gives CASSLEGGQETQYF. This chain joins TRBV7-9 and TRBJ2-5; either TRBD1 or TRBD2 may supply D (6 bases each). The length of the CDR3 is 14 residues. The V and J ends lost 3 bases and 1 base respectively, with 9 bases between them. Germline assignment: CDR1 SEHNR and CDR2 FQNEAQ (reference sequence).

The chain recombines TRBV11-2 with TRBJ1-1; D is unresolved. This CDR3 contains 15 residues. V was shortened by 1 base and J by 1 base, with 10 bases between the two germline ends. Germline V gene sequence: CDR1 SGHAT, CDR2 FQNNGV. CDR3 residues: CASSLAGRENTEAFF. The CDR3 nucleotides read TGTGCCAGCAGCTTAGCTGGCAGAGAGAACACTGAAGCTTTCTTT.

The chain links TRBV7-2 to TRBJ2-2; D not resolved. Germline loops: CDR1 SGHTA, CDR2 FQGNSA. This CDR3 comprises 14 residues. V was trimmed by 1 base and J by 6 bases, leaving 9 bases between them. CDR3 region: CASSLGSYAGELFF. The CDR3 DNA reads TGTGCCAGCAGCTTAGGTTCTTACGCCGGGGAGCTGTTTTTT.

The J gene is TRBJ2-1, the V gene TRBV6-4; 7 bases agree with TRBD1. The germline gives CDR1 MRHNA, CDR2 SNTAGT. The length of the CDR3 is 15 residues. After removal of 5 bases from V and 4 bases from J, the junction contained 8 bases not matched to a gene. CDR3 DNA: TGTGCCAGCAGTTACCTAGGGGGCGAGTACAATGAGCAGTTCTTC. Protein: CASSYLGGEYNEQFF.

The chain has TRBV29-1 and TRBJ2-2; 12 nucleotides match TRBD2. From germline, CDR1 is SQVTM and CDR2 ANQGSEA. With V trimmed by 4 bases and J by 5 bases, 11 bases remained unmatched. The CDR3 has 17 residues. The CDR3, as DNA: TGCAGCGTTGGTCGAAGGCTAGCGGGGGGGCAAACCGGGGAGCTGTTTTTT. Protein product: CSVGRRLAGGQTGELFF.

The rearrangement links TRBV27 to TRBJ2-1; 7 nucleotides match TRBD1. Per germline, CDR1 MNHEY and CDR2 SMNVEV (reference sequence). This CDR3 has 15 residues. Unmatched junction bases numbered 6, after V lost 6 bases and J lost 1 base. CDR3 nucleotide sequence: TGTGCCAGCAGGCCGGGGACAGTTTCCTACAATGAGCAGTTCTTC. It is translated as CASRPGTVSYNEQFF.